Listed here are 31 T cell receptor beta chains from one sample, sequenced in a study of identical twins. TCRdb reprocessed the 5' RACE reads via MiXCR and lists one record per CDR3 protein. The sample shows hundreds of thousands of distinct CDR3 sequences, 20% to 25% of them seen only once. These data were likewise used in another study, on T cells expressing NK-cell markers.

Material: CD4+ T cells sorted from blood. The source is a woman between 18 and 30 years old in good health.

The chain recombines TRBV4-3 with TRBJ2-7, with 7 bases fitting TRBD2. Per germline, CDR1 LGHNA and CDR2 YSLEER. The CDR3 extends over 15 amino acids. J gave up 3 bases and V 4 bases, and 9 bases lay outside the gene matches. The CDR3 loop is CASSPLAEPYYEQYF. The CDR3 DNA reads TGCGCCAGCAGCCCTCTAGCGGAACCTTACTACGAGCAGTACTTC.

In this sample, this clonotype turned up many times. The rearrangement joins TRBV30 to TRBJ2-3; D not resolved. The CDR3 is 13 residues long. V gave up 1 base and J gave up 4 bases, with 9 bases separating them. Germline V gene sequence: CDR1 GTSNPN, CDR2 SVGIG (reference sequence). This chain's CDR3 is CAWSAISSDTQYF. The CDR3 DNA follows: TGTGCCTGGAGTGCAATTTCGTCAGATACGCAGTATTTT. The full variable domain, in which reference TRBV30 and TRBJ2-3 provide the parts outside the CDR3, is SQTIHQWPATLVQPVGSPLSLECTVEGTSNPNLYWYRQAAGRGLQLLFYSVGIGQISSEVPQNLSASRPQDRQFILSSKKLLLSDSGFYLCAWSAISSDTQYFGPGTRLTVL.

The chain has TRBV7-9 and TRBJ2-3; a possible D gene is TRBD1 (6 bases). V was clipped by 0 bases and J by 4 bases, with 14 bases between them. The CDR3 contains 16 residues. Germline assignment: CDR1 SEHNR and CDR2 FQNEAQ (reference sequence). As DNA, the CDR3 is TGTGCCAGCAGCTTAGCTACAGGGAGTGGGGCAGATACGCAGTATTTT. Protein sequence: CASSLATGSGADTQYF.

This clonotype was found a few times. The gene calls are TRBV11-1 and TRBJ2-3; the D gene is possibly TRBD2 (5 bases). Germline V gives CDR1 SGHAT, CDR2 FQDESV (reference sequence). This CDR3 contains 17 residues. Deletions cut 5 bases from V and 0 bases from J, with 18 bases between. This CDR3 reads CASSPYGVGRSTDTQYF. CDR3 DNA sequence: TGTGCCAGCAGCCCTTACGGGGTTGGCCGGAGCACAGATACGCAGTATTTT.

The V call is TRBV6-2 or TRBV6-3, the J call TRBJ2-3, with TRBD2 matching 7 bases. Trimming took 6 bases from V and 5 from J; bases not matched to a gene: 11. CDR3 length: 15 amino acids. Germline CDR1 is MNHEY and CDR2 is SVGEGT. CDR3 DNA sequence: TGTGCCAGCAGCCACGGGGGGACTACCGGAGATACGCAGTATTTT. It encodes CASSHGGTTGDTQYF.

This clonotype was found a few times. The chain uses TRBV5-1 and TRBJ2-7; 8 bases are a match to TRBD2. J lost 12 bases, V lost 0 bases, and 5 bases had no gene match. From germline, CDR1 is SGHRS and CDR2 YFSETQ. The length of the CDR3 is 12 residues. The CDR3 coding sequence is TGCGCCAGCAGCTTGGAAGCGGGAGTGGTGTACTTC. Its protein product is CASSLEAGVVYF.

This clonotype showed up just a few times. Written as DNA, the CDR3 is TGTGCCAGCAGGACTGGGGACAGGAGGTTCTATGGCTACACCTTC. Its protein product is CASRTGDRRFYGYTF. The chain joins TRBV5-6 to TRBJ1-2, with 8 bases fitting TRBD1. The CDR3 consists of 15 residues. V was clipped by 5 bases and J by 4 bases; unmatched bases: 10. Germline V lookup: CDR1 SGHDT, CDR2 YYEEEE. Together with reference TRBV5-6 and TRBJ1-2, the CDR3 gives the full variable domain: DAGVTQSPTHLIKTRGQQVTLRCSPKSGHDTVSWYQQALGQGPQFIFQYYEEEERQRGNFPDRFSGHQFPNYSSELNVNALLLGDSALYLCASRTGDRRFYGYTFGSGTRLTVV.

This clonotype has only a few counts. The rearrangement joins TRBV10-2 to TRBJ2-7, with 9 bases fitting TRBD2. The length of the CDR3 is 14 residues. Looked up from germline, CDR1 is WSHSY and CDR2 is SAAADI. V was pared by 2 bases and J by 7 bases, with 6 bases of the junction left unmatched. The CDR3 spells CASSEVGLAGEQYF. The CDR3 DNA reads TGCGCCAGCAGTGAGGTAGGGCTAGCGGGAGAGCAGTACTTC.

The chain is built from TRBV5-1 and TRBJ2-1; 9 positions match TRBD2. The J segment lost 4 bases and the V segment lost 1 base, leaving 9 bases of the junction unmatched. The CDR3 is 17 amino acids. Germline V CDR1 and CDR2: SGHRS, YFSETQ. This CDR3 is CASSLNPAGGNYNEQFF. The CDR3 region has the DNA TGCGCCAGCAGCTTGAACCCAGCGGGAGGTAATTACAATGAGCAGTTCTTC.

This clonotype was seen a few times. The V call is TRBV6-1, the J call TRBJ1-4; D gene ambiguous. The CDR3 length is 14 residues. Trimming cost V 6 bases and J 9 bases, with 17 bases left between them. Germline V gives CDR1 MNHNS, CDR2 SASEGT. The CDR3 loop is CASSLVSESKKLFF. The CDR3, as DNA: TGTGCCAGCAGCCTAGTCTCGGAATCGAAAAAACTGTTTTTT.

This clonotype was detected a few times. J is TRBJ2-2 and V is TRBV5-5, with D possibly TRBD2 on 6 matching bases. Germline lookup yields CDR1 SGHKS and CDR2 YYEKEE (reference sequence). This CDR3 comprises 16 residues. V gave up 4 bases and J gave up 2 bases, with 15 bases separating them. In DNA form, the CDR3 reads TGTGCCAGCAGCCGTACCGGGACTCTTAACACCGGGGAGCTGTTTTTT. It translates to CASSRTGTLNTGELFF. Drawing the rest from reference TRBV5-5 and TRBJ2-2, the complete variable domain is DAGVTQSPTHLIKTRGQQVTLRCSPISGHKSVSWYQQVLGQGPQFIFQYYEKEERGRGNFPDRFSARQFPNYSSELNVNALLLGDSALYLCASSRTGTLNTGELFFGEGSRLTVL.

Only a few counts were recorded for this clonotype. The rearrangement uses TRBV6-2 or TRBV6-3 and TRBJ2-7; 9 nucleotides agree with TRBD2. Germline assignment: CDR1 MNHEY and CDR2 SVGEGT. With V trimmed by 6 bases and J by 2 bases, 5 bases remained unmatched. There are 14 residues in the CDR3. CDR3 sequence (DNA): TGTGCCAGCAGGCCTAGCGGGGCCACCTACGAGCAGTACTTC. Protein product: CASRPSGATYEQYF.

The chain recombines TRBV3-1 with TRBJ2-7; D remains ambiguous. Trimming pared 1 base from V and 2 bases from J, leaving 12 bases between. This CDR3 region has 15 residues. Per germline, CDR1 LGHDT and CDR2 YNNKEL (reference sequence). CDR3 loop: CASSQGPGFTYEQYF. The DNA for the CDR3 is TGTGCCAGCAGCCAAGGCCCAGGCTTTACCTACGAGCAGTACTTC.

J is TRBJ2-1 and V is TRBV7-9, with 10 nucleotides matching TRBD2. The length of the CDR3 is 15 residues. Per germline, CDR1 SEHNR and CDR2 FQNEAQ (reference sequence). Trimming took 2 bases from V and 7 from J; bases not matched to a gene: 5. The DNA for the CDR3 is TGTGCCAGCAGCTTATCTAGCGGGAGTGGGAATGAGCAGTTCTTC. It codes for CASSLSSGSGNEQFF.

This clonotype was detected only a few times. CDR3 region: CSVEPGTATEAFF. The CDR3 DNA sequence: TGCAGCGTTGAACCGGGGACGGCCACTGAAGCTTTCTTT. V usage is TRBV29-1 and J usage is TRBJ1-1; tentatively, D is TRBD1 (5 bases). Between the trimmed V and J ends, which lost 2 bases and 4 bases, there was a span of 11 bases. This CDR3 region has 13 residues. In germline, CDR1 is SQVTM, CDR2 ANQGSEA.

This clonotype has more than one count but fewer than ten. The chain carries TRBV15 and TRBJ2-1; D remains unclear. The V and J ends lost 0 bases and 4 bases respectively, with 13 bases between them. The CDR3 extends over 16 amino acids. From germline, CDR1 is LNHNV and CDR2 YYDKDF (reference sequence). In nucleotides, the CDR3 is TGTGCCACCAGCAGAGATGCCGCTGCTGATTACAATGAGCAGTTCTTC. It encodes CATSRDAAADYNEQFF.

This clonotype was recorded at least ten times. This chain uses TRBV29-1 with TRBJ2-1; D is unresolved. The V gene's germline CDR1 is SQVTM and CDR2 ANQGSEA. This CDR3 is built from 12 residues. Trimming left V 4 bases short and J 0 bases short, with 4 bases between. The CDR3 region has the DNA TGCAGCGTTGTATTCTCCTACAATGAGCAGTTCTTC. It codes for CSVVFSYNEQFF.

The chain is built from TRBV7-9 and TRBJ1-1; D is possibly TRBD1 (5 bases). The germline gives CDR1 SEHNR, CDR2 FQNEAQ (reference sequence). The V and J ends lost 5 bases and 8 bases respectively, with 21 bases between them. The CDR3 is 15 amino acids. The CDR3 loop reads CASSGLAGQVLEAFF. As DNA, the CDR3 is TGTGCCAGCAGCGGACTAGCGGGGCAAGTACTCGAAGCTTTCTTT.

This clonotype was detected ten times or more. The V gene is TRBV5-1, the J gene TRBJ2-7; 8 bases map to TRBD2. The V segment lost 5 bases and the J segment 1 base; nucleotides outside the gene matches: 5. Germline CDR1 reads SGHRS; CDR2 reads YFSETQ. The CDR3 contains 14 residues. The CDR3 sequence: CASRPTSGSYEQYF. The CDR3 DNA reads TGCGCCAGCAGGCCTACTAGCGGTTCCTACGAGCAGTACTTC. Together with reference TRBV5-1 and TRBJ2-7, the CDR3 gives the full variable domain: KAGVTQTPRYLIKTRGQQVTLSCSPISGHRSVSWYQQTPGQGLQFLFEYFSETQRNKGNFPGRFSGRQFSNSRSEMNVSTLELGDSALYLCASRPTSGSYEQYFGPGTRLTVT.

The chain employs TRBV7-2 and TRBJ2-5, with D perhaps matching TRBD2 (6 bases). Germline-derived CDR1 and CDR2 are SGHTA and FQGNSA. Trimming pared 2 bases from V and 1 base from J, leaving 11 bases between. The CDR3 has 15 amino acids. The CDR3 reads CASSLLSGSQETQYF. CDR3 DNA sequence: TGTGCCAGCAGCTTACTTAGCGGCTCCCAAGAGACCCAGTACTTC.

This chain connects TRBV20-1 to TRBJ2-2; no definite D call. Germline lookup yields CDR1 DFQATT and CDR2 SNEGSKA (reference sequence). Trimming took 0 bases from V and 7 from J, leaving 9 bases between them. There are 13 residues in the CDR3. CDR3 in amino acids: CSARDRLNGELFF. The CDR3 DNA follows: TGCAGTGCTAGAGACAGGTTGAACGGGGAGCTGTTTTTT.

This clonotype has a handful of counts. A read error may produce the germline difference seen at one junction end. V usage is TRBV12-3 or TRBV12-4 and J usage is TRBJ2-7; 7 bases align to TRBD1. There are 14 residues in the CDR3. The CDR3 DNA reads TGTGCCAGCAGCCCGACAGGGATCCCCTACGAGCAGTTTTTC. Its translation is CASSPTGIPYEQFF.

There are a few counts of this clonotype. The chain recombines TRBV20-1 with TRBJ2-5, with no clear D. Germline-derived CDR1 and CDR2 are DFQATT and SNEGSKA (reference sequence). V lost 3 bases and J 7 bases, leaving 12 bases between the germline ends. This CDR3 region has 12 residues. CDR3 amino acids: CSASQVLGTQYF. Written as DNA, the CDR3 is TGCAGTGCTAGTCAGGTCTTAGGGACCCAGTACTTC.

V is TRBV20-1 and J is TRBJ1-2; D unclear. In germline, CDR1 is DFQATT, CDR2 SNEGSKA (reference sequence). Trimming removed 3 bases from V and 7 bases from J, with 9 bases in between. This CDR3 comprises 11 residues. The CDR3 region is CSASDWGGYTF. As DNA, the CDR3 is TGCAGTGCTAGCGACTGGGGTGGCTACACCTTC.

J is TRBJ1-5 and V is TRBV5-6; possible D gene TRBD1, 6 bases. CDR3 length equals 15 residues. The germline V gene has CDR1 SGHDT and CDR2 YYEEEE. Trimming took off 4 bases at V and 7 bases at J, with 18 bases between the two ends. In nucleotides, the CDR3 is TGTGCCAGCAGCGCACGCACTGGGGGACAACAGCCCCAGCATTTT. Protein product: CASSARTGGQQPQHF.

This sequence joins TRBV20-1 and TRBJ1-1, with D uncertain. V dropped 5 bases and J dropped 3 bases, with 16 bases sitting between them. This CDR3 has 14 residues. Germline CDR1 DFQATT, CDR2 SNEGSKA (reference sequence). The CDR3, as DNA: TGCAGTGCTCTCCGTAGCATGAGCGACACTGAAGCTTTCTTT. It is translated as CSALRSMSDTEAFF.

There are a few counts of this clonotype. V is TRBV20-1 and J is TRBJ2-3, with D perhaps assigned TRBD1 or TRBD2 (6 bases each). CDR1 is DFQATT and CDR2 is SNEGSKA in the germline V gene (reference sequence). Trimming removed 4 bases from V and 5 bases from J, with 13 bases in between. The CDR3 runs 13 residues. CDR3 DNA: TGCAGTGCTACGGTTGGGGGGCAAGATACGCAGTATTTT. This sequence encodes CSATVGGQDTQYF.

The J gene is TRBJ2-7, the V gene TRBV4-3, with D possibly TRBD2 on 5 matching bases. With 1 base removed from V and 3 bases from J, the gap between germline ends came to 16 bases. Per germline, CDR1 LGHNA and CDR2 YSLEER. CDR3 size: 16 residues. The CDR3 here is CASSQGIARGYYEQYF. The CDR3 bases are TGCGCCAGCAGCCAAGGGATAGCGAGAGGATACTACGAGCAGTACTTC.

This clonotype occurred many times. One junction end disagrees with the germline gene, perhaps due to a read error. CDR3 sequence reads: CASSLAGVSYNEQFF. CDR3 coding DNA: TGTGCCAGCAGTTTAGCGGGAGTCTCCTACAATGAGCAGTTCTTC. The chain links TRBV7-2 to TRBJ2-1, with TRBD2 matching over 9 bases. The CDR3 sequence is 15 residues long. In germline, CDR1 is SGHTA, CDR2 FQGNSA.

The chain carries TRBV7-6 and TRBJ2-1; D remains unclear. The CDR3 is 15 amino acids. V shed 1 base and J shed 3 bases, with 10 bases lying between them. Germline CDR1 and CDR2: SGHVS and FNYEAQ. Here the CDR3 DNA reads TGTGCCAGCAGCTTAGGTCCTGCTGACTACAATGAGCAGTTCTTC. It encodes CASSLGPADYNEQFF.

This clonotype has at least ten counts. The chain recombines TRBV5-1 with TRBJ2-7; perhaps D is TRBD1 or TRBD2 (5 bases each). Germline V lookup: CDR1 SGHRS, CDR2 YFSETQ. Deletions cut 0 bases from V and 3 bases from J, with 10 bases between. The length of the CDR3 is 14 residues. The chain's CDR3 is CASSLGGAGYEQYF. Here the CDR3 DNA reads TGCGCCAGCAGCTTGGGAGGGGCAGGCTACGAGCAGTACTTC.